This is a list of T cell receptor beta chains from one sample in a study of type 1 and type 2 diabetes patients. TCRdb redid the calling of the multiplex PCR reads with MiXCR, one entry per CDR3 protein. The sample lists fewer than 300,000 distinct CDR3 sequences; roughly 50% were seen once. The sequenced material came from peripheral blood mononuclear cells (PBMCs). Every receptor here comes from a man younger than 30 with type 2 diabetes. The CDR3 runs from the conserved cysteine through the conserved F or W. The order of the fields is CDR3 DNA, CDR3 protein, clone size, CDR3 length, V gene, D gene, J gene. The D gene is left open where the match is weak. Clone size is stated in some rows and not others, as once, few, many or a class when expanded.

TGTGCCTGGAATCCCATTGGGGGCGAGCAGTTCTTC | CAWNPIGGEQFF | many | 12 | TRBV30 | - | TRBJ2-1
TGCAGTGCTGTATGGGACGGATCCTCTAAAGCTAACTATGGCTACACCTTC | CSAVWDGSSKANYGYTF | few | 17 | TRBV20-1 | - | TRBJ1-2
TGCAGTGCTAGATTGACAGGGCGGGTCTACGAGCAGTACTTC | CSARLTGRVYEQYF | few | 14 | TRBV20-1 | TRBD1 | TRBJ2-7
TGTGCCAGCTCCCGGGACGGATTTTACGAGCAGTACTTC | CASSRDGFYEQYF | - | 13 | TRBV19 | - | TRBJ2-7
TGTGCCTGGAGTGTCCCATATAGCAATCAGCCCCAGCATTTT | CAWSVPYSNQPQHF | few | 14 | TRBV30 | - | TRBJ1-5
TGTGCCTGGAGTTCCCAGACCGAGCAGTTCTTC | CAWSSQTEQFF | - | 11 | TRBV30 | - | TRBJ2-1
TGCAGTACCCGGGACAGAAATGAAGCTTTCTTT | CSTRDRNEAFF | few | 11 | TRBV20-1 | TRBD1 | TRBJ1-1
TGTGCCAGCAGCTTAGGAAGCGGGACGGGCGAGCAGTACTTC | CASSLGSGTGEQYF | few | 14 | TRBV7-3 | TRBD2 | TRBJ2-7
TGTGCCAGCAGAAAAAATACCGGGACAGGGGGTGACATCTACGAGCAGTACTTC | CASRKNTGTGGDIYEQYF | few | 18 | TRBV2 | TRBD1 | TRBJ2-7
TGTGCCAGCAGCCAAAATCAGGGGGACTATGGCTACACCTTC | CASSQNQGDYGYTF | - | 14 | TRBV7-4 | TRBD1 | TRBJ1-2
TGTGCCACCAGCAGAGATCTAAGCGGGGCCAATGAGCAGTTCTTC | CATSRDLSGANEQFF | many | 15 | TRBV15 | TRBD2 | TRBJ2-1
TGTGCCAGTCGACAGGGACAGACAACGAACTATGGCTACACCTTC | CASRQGQTTNYGYTF | - | 15 | TRBV19 | TRBD1 | TRBJ1-2
TGTGCCAGCAGTACCCCTAGGACAGGGCGTAGGACTGAAGCTTTCTTT | CASSTPRTGRRTEAFF | - | 16 | TRBV6-5 | TRBD1 | TRBJ1-1
TGTGCCAGCAGTGAGGACAGGGTGACAGGCTACACCTTC | CASSEDRVTGYTF | - | 13 | TRBV2 | TRBD1 | TRBJ1-2
TGTGCCAGCAGTGGTATCTACGAGCAGTACTTC | CASSGIYEQYF | few | 11 | TRBV10-1 | - | TRBJ2-7
TGCGCCAGCACGAGGGGGCAAGGGAGCACAGATACGCAGTATTTT | CASTRGQGSTDTQYF | once | 15 | TRBV5-1 | TRBD1 | TRBJ2-3
TGTGCCAGCAGTTACCAGGGGGACACTGAAGCTTTCTTT | CASSYQGDTEAFF | - | 13 | TRBV6-6 | TRBD1 | TRBJ1-1
TGTGCCAGCAGTGGGGACAGGAACACTGAAGCTTTCTTT | CASSGDRNTEAFF | many | 13 | TRBV2 | TRBD1 | TRBJ1-1
TGTGCCAGCGTCCTCCCGGGACATGGCACCGGGGAGCTGTTTTTT | CASVLPGHGTGELFF | - | 15 | TRBV6-5 | - | TRBJ2-2
TGCAGTGCTAGGCGGTCCAAAGAGACCCAGTACTTC | CSARRSKETQYF | few | 12 | TRBV20-1 | - | TRBJ2-5
TGTGCCAGCAGTTCGGGACAGGGAGCTTTTCAGCCCCAGCATTTT | CASSSGQGAFQPQHF | - | 15 | TRBV28 | TRBD1 | TRBJ1-5
TGCAGTGCCGAAACAGGGGCGAACACTGAAGCTTTCTTT | CSAETGANTEAFF | few | 13 | TRBV20-1 | TRBD1 | TRBJ1-1
TGCGCCAGCAGTGAAACCTTGACAGGGGTAGGCGAGAAGTACTTC | CASSETLTGVGEKYF | - | 15 | TRBV10-1 | TRBD1 | TRBJ2-7
TGTGCCAGCAGTTTAAGACAAGGGGCGGCTAATGAAAAACTGTTTTTT | CASSLRQGAANEKLFF | - | 16 | TRBV27 | - | TRBJ1-4
TGTGCCAGCAGACCTCCGGGACAGACTAACTATGGCTACACCTTC | CASRPPGQTNYGYTF | - | 15 | TRBV28 | TRBD1 | TRBJ1-2
TGTGCCACCAAGGGGCTAGCCAGCACAGATACGCAGTATTTT | CATKGLASTDTQYF | many | 14 | TRBV2 | - | TRBJ2-3
TGTGCCAGCAGCTCACCCGGGACAGGATCCTACGAGCAGTACTTC | CASSSPGTGSYEQYF | - | 15 | TRBV7-3 | TRBD1 | TRBJ2-7
TGCAGTGCTAGGGACCTCTCTAGCACGAGAAGGCATGAGCAGTTCTTC | CSARDLSSTRRHEQFF | - | 16 | TRBV20-1 | - | TRBJ2-1
TGTGCCAGCAGCTTAGCGACGGGGGCCCGGGATACGCAGTATTTT | CASSLATGARDTQYF | - | 15 | TRBV7-2 | - | TRBJ2-3
TGTGCCAGCAGCTCAAATCCGGGACAGGGGAACGCTTTCTTT | CASSSNPGQGNAFF | - | 14 | TRBV7-8 | TRBD1 | TRBJ1-1
TGTGCCAGCAGCCAAAGTTCCGGACTAGCGGGAATCAATGAGCAGTTCTTC | CASSQSSGLAGINEQFF | - | 17 | TRBV12-3/TRBV12-4 | TRBD2 | TRBJ2-1
TGTGCCAGCAGGCCTTGGGGGCTATCCTACGAGCAGTACTTC | CASRPWGLSYEQYF | many | 14 | TRBV2 | - | TRBJ2-7
TGTGCCAGCAGTGAATCAGGGACCCAAAAGCAGTTCTTC | CASSESGTQKQFF | - | 13 | TRBV25-1 | - | TRBJ2-1
TGTGCCAGCAAAGCAGCACTAGCGGGAGCCCACGAGCAGTACTTC | CASKAALAGAHEQYF | - | 15 | TRBV6-6 | TRBD2 | TRBJ2-7
TGTGCCAGTGGGGGGACCGACCGATGGGGGGAAGCTTTCTTT | CASGGTDRWGEAFF | - | 14 | TRBV19 | - | TRBJ1-1
TGCAGTGCAACTCGAGGGACTAGCGATCCCCCGGTAAGGTACGAGCAGTACTTC | CSATRGTSDPPVRYEQYF | - | 18 | TRBV20-1 | TRBD2 | TRBJ2-7
TGTGCCAGCACACCACACCAGGGTGAAGCTTTCTTT | CASTPHQGEAFF | few | 12 | TRBV12-3/TRBV12-4 | - | TRBJ1-1